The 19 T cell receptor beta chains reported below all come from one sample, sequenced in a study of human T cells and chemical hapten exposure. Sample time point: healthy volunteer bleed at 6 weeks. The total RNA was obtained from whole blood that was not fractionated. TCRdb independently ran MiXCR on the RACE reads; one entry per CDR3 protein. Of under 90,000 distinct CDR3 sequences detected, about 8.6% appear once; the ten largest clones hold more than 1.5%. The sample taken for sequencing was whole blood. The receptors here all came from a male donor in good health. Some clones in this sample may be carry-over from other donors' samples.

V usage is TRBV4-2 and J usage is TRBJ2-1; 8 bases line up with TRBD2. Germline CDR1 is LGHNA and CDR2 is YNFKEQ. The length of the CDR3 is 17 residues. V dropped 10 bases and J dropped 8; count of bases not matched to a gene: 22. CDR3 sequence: CATSETHREGFEDEQFF. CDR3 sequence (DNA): TGTGCCACCTCCGAAACCCACCGGGAGGGCTTTGAAGATGAGCAGTTCTTC.

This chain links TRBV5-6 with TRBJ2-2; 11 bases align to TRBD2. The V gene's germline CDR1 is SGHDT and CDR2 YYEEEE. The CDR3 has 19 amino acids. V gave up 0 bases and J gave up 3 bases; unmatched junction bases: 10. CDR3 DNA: TGTGCCAGCAGCTTGGTCGCACCGGGACTAGCGGTTCACACCGGGGAGCTGTTTTTT. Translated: CASSLVAPGLAVHTGELFF.

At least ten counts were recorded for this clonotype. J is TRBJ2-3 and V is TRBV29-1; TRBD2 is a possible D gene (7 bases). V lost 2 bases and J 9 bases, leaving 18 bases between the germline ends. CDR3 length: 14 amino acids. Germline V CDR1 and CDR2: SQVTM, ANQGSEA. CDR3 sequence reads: CSVEPAGGGGTQYF. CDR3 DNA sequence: TGCAGCGTTGAACCAGCGGGCGGCGGGGGCACGCAGTATTTT.

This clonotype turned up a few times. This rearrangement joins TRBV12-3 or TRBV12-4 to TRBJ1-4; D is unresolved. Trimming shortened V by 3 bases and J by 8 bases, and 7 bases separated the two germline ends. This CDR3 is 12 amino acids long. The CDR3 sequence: CASSFSAEKLFF. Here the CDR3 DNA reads TGTGCCAGCAGTTTCTCGGCCGAAAAACTGTTTTTT.

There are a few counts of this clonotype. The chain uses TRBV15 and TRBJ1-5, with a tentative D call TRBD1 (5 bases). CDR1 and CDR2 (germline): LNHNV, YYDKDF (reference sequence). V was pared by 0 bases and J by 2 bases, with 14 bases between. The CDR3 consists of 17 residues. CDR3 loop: CATSRDHEGLGNQPQHF. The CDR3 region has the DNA TGTGCCACCAGCAGAGATCACGAGGGGTTAGGCAATCAGCCCCAGCATTTT.

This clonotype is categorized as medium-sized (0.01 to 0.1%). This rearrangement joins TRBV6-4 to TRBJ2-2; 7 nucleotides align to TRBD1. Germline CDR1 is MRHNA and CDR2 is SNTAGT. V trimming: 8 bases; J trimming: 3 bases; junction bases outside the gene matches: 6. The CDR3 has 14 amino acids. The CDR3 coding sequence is TGTGCCAGCTCCGACAGGGCCGACACCGGGGAGCTGTTTTTT. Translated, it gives CASSDRADTGELFF.

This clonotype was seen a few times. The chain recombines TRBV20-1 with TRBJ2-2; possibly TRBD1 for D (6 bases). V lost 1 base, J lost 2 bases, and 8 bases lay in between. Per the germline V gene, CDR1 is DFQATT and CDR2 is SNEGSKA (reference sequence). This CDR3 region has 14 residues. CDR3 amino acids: CSARGDTNTGELFF. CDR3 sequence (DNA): TGCAGTGCTAGAGGGGACACCAACACCGGGGAGCTGTTTTTT.

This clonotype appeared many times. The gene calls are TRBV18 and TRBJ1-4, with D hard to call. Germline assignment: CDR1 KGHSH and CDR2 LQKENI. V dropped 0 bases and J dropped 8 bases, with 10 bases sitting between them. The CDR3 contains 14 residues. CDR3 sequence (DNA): TGTGCCAGCTCACCACCGTCCACGAGGGAAAAACTGTTTTTT. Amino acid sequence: CASSPPSTREKLFF.

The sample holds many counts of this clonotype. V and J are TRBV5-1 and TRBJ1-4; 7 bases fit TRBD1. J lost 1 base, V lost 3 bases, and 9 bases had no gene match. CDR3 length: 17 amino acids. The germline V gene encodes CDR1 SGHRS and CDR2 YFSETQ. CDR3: CASSSGQARGTNEKLFF. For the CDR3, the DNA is TGCGCCAGCAGCTCAGGACAGGCAAGGGGAACTAATGAAAAACTGTTTTTT.

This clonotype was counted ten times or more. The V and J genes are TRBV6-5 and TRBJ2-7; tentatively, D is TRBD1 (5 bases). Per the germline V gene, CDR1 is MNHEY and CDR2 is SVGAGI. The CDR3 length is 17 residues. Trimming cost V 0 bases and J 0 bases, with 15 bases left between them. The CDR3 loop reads CASSYSVSDIGSYEQYF. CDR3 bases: TGTGCCAGCAGTTACTCGGTCTCGGACATAGGCTCCTACGAGCAGTACTTC.

The CDR3 DNA sequence: TGTGCCAGCAGCTTGGCCGTGGACACCCTCTCTGGGGCCAACGTCCTGACTTTC. Encoded protein: CASSLAVDTLSGANVLTF. The rearrangement joins TRBV5-8 to TRBJ2-6; D is possibly TRBD1 (5 bases). Per the germline V gene, CDR1 is SGHTS and CDR2 is YDEGEE. Deletions cut 0 bases from V and 0 bases from J, with 13 bases between. The CDR3 runs 18 residues.

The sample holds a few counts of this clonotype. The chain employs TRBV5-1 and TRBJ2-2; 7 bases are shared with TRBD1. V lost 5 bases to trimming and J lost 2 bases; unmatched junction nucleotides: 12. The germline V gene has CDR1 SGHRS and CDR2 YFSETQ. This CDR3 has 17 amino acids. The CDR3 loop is CASSWGTVLSNTGELFF. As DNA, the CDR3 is TGCGCCAGCAGTTGGGGGACAGTCCTTTCTAACACCGGGGAGCTGTTTTTT.

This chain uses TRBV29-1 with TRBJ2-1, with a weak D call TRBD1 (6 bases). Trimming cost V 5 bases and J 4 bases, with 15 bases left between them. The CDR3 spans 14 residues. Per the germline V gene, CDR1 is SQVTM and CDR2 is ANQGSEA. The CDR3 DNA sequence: TGCAGCGTTTTCAGACAGGTGTTTTACAATGAGCAGTTCTTC. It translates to CSVFRQVFYNEQFF.

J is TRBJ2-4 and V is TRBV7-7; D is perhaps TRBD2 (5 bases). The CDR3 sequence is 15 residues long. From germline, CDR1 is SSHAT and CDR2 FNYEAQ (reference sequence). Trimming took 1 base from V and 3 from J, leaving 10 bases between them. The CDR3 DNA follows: TGTGCCAGCAGCTTAGGGCAAGCGGACAAAAACATTCAGTACTTC. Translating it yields CASSLGQADKNIQYF. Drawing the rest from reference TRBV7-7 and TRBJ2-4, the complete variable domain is GAGVSQSPRYKVTKRGQDVTLRCDPISSHATLYWYQQALGQGPEFLTYFNYEAQPDKSGLPSDRFSAERPEGSISTLTIQRTEQRDSAMYRCASSLGQADKNIQYFGAGTRLSVL.

CDR3 bases: TGTGCCAGTAGTAAATGGGCAGGGGGCTCGAACACCGGGGAGCTGTTTTTT. Its translation: CASSKWAGGSNTGELFF. The chain carries TRBV19 and TRBJ2-2; 8 nucleotides agree with TRBD1. Unmatched junction bases numbered 7, after V lost 4 bases and J lost 0 bases. Germline lookup yields CDR1 LNHDA and CDR2 SQIVND (reference sequence). The CDR3 is 17 residues long.

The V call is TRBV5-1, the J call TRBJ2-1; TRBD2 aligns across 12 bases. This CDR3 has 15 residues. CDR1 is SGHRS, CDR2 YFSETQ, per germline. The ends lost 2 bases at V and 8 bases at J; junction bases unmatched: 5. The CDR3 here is CASSFRLAGVDEQFF. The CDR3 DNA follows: TGCGCCAGCAGCTTCCGACTAGCGGGAGTTGATGAGCAGTTCTTC.

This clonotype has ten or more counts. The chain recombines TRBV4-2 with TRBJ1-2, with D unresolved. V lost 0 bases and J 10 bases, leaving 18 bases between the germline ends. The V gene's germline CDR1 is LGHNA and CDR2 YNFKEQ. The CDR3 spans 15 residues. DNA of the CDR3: TGTGCCAGCAGCCAAGATAAACGGGCAGAAGCAATCTACACCTTC. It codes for CASSQDKRAEAIYTF.

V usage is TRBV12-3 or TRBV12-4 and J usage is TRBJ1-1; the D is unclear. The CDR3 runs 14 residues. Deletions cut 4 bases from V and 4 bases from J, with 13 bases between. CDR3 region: CASSSGMSLTEAFF. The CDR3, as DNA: TGTGCCAGCAGTTCTGGGATGTCACTCACTGAAGCTTTCTTT.

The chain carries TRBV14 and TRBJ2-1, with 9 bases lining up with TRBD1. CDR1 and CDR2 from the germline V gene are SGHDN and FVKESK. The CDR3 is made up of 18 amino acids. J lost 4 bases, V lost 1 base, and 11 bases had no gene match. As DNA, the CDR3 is TGTGCCAGCAGCCAAGCTATCCCGGACAGGGGCTTATACAATGAGCAGTTCTTC. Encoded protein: CASSQAIPDRGLYNEQFF.